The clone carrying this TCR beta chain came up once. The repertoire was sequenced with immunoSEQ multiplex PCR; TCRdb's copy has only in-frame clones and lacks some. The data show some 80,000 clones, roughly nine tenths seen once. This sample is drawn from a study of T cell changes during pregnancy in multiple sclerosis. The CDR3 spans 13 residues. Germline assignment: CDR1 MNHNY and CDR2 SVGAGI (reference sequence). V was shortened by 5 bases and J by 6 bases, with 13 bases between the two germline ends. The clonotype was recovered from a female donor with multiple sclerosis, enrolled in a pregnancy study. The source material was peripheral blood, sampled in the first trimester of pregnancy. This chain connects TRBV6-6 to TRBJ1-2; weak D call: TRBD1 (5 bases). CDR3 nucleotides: TGTGCCAGCAGTACCGGGGGGGGAGATGGCTACACCTTC. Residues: CASSTGGGDGYTF.